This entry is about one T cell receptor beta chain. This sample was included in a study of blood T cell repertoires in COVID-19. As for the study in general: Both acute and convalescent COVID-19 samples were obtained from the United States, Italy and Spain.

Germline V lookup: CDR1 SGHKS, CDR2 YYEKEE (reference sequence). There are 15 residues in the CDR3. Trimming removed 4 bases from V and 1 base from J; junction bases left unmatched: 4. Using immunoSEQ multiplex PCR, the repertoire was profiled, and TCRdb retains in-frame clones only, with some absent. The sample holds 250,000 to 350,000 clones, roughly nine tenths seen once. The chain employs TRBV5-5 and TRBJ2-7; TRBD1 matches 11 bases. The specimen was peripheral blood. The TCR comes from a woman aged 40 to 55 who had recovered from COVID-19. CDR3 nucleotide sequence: TGTGCCAGCAGCCCAGGACAGGGGGCTTCCTACGAGCAGTACTTC. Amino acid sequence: CASSPGQGASYEQYF.